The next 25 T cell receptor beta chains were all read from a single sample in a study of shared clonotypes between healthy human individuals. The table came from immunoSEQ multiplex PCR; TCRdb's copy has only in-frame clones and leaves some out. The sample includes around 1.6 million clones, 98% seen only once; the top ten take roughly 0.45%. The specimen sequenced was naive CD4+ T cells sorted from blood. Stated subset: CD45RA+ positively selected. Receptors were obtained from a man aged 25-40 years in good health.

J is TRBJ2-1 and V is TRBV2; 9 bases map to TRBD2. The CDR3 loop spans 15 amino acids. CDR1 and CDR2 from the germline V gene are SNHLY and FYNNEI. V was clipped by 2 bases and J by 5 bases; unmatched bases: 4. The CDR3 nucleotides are TGTGCCAGCAGTGAACTCCGACTAGCGGACAATGAGCAGTTCTTC. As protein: CASSELRLADNEQFF.

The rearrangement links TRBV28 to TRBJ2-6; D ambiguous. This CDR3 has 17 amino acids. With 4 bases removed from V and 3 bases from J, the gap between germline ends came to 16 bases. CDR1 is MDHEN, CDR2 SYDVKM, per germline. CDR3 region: CASSSWTALGGANVLTF. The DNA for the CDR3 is TGTGCCAGCAGTTCGTGGACCGCCTTAGGTGGGGCCAACGTCCTGACTTTC.

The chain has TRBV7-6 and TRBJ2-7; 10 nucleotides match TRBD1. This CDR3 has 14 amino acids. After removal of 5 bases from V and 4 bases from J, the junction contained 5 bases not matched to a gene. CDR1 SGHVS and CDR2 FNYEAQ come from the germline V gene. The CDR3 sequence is CASSIDRGPYEQYF. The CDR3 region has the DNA TGTGCCAGCAGCATAGACAGGGGGCCGTACGAGCAGTACTTC.

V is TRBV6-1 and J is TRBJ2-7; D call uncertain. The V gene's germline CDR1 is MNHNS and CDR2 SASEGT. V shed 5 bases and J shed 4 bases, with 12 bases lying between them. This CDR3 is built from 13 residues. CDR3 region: CASSTRQVYEQYF. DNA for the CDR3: TGTGCCAGCAGTACCCGACAAGTATACGAGCAGTACTTC.

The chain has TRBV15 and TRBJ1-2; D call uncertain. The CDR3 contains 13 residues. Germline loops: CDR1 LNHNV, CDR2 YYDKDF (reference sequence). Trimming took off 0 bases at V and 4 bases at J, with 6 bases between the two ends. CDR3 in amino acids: CATSRDSPYGYTF. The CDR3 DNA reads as TGTGCCACCAGCAGAGATTCCCCCTATGGCTACACCTTC.

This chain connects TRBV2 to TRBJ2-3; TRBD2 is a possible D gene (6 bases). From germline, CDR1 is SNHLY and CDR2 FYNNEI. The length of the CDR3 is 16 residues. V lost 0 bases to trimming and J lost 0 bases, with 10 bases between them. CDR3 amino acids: CASSEAGGTSTDTQYF. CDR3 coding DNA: TGTGCCAGCAGTGAAGCGGGCGGGACTAGCACAGATACGCAGTATTTT.

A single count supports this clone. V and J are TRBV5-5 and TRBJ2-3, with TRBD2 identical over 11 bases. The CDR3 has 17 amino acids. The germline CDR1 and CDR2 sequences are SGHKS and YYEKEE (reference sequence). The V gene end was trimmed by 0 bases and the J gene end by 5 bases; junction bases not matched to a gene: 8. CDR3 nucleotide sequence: TGTGCCAGCAGCTTGGGACCGCTAGCGGGAGGTGGAGATACGCAGTATTTT. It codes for CASSLGPLAGGGDTQYF. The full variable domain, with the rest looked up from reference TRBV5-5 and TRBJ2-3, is DAGVTQSPTHLIKTRGQQVTLRCSPISGHKSVSWYQQVLGQGPQFIFQYYEKEERGRGNFPDRFSARQFPNYSSELNVNALLLGDSALYLCASSLGPLAGGGDTQYFGPGTRLTVL.

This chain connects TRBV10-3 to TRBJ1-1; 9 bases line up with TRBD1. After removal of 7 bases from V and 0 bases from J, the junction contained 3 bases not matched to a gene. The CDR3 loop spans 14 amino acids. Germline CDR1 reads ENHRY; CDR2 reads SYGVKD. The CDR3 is CAITRTGVNTEAFF. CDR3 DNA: TGTGCCATCACCCGGACAGGGGTGAACACTGAAGCTTTCTTT.

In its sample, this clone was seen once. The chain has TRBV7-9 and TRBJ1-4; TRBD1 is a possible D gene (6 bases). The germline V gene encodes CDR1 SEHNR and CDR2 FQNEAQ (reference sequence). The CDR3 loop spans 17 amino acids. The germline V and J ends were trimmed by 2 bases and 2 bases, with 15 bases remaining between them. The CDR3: CASSLIRGKGTNEKLFF. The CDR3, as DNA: TGTGCCAGCAGCTTAATCAGGGGAAAGGGCACTAATGAAAAACTGTTTTTT.

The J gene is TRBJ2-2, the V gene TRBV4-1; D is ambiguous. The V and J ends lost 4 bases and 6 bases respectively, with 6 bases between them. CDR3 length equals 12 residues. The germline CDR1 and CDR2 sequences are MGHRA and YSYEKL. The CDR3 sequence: CASSPYPGELFF. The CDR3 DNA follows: TGCGCCAGCAGCCCCTACCCCGGGGAGCTGTTTTTT.

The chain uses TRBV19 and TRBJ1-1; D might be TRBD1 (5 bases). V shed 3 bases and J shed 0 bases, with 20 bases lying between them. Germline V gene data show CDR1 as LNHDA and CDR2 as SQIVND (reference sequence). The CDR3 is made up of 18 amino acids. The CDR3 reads CASSMKGSRGWLNTEAFF. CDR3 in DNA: TGTGCCAGTAGTATGAAGGGGTCAAGGGGTTGGTTGAACACTGAAGCTTTCTTT.

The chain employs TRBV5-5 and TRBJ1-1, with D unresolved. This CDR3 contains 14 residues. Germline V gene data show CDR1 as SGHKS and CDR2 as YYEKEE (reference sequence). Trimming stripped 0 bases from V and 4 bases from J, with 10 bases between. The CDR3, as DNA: TGTGCCAGCAGCTTGGCCGGGGAGTCCACTGAAGCTTTCTTT. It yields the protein CASSLAGESTEAFF. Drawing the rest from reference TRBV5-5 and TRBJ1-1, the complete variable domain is DAGVTQSPTHLIKTRGQQVTLRCSPISGHKSVSWYQQVLGQGPQFIFQYYEKEERGRGNFPDRFSARQFPNYSSELNVNALLLGDSALYLCASSLAGESTEAFFGQGTRLTVV.

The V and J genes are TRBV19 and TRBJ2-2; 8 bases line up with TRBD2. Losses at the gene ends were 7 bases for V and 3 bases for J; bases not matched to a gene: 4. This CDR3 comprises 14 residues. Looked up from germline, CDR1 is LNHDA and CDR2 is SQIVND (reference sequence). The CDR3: CASNPSGYTGELFF. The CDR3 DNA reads TGTGCCAGTAACCCTAGCGGGTACACCGGGGAGCTGTTTTTT.

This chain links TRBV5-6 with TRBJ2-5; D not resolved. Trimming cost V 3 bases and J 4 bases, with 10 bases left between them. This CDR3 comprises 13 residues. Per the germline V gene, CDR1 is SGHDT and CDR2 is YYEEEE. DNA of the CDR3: TGTGCCAGCAGCTCAACTTGGACAGAGACCCAGTACTTC. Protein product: CASSSTWTETQYF.

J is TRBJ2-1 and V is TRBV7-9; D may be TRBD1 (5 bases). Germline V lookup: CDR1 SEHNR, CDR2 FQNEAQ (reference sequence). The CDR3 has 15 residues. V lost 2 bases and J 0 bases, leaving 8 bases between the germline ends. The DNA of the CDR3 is TGTGCCAGCAGCTTACAGGGAAGCTCCTACAATGAGCAGTTCTTC. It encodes CASSLQGSSYNEQFF.

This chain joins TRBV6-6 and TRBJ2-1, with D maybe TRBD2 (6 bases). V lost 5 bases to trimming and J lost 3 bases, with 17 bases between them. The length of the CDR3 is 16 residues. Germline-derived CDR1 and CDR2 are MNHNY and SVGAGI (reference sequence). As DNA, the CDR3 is TGTGCCAGCAGTAGGGGCAAGACGGACTACTACAATGAGCAGTTCTTC. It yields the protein CASSRGKTDYYNEQFF.

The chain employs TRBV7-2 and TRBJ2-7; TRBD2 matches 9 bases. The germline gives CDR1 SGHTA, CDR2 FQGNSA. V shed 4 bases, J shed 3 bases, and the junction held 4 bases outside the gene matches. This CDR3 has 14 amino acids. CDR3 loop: CASSSGSGSYEQYF. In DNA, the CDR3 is TGTGCCAGCAGCTCCGGTAGCGGGAGCTACGAGCAGTACTTC.

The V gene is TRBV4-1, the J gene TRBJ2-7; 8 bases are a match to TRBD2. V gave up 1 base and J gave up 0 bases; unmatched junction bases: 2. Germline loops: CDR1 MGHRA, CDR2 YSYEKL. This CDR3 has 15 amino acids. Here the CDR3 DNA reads TGCGCCAGCAGCCAAGTAGGGACTAGCTCCTACGAGCAGTACTTC. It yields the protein CASSQVGTSSYEQYF.

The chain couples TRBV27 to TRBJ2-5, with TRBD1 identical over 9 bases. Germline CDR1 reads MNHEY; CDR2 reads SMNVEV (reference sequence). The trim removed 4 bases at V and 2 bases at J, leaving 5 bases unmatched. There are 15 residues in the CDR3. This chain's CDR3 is CASSSPGQGQETQYF. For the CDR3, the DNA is TGTGCCAGCAGTTCGCCGGGACAGGGACAAGAGACCCAGTACTTC.

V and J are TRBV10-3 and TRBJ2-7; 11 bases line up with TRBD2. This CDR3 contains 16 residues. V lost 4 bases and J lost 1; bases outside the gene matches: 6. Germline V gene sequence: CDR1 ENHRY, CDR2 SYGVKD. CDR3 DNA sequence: TGTGCCATCAGTGGTTTAGCGGGAGGGAGATCCTACGAGCAGTACTTC. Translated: CAISGLAGGRSYEQYF.

DNA of the CDR3: TGTGCCAGCATTCACCACCATGACAGACCCTACAATGAGCAGTTCTTC. Amino acids: CASIHHHDRPYNEQFF. V is TRBV28 and J is TRBJ2-1, with a possible D match to TRBD1 (5 bases). Germline assignment: CDR1 MDHEN and CDR2 SYDVKM. This CDR3 is 16 amino acids long. With 7 bases removed from V and 2 bases from J, the gap between germline ends came to 18 bases.

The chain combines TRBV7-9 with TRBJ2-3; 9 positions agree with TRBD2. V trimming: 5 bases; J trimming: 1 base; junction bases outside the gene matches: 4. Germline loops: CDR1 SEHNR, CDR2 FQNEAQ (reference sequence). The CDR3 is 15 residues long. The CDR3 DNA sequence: TGTGCCAGCAGCCGTTCTAGCGGGGGCACAGATACGCAGTATTTT. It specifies CASSRSSGGTDTQYF.

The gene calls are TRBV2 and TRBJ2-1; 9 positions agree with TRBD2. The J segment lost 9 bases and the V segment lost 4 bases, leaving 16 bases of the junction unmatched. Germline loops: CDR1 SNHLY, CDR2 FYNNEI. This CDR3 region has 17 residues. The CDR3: CASSAARLAGMSSEQFF. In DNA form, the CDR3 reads TGTGCCAGCAGTGCGGCCCGGCTAGCGGGAATGAGTAGTGAGCAGTTCTTC.

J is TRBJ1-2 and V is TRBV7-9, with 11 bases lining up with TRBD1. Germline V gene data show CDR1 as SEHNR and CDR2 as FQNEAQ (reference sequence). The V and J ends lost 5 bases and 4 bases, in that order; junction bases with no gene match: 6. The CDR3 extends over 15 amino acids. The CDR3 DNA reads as TGTGCCAGCAGCCATGGACAGGGGGCTATCTATGGCTACACCTTC. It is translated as CASSHGQGAIYGYTF. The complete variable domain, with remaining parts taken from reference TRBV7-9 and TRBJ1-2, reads DTGVSQNPRHKITKRGQNVTFRCDPISEHNRLYWYRQTLGQGPEFLTYFQNEAQLEKSRLLSDRFSAERPKGSFSTLEIQRTEQGDSAMYLCASSHGQGAIYGYTFGSGTRLTVV.

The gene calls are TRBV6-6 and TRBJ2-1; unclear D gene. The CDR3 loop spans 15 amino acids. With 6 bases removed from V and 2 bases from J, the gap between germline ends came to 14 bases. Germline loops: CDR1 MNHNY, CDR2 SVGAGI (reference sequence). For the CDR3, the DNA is TGTGCCAGCAGCCCACCGACGCGTGCCTACAATGAGCAGTTCTTC. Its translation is CASSPPTRAYNEQFF.